This entry lists 14 T cell receptor beta chains sequenced from one sample in a study of blood T cells in healthy people across ages. Sample-barcoded 5' priming and a J-beta primer mix drove a second PCR of about 7 to 12 cycles. TCRdb ran MiXCR on the 5' RACE reads and lists one entry per CDR3 protein. Of hundreds of thousands of distinct CDR3 sequences listed, about 34% are singletons. Sequenced material: blood. These receptors originate from a woman older than 75 in good health.

This clonotype showed up many times. The chain uses TRBV10-3 and TRBJ1-2; TRBD1 matches 7 bases. Germline values: CDR1 ENHRY, CDR2 SYGVKD. The CDR3 is 13 amino acids. Unmatched junction bases numbered 5, after V lost 8 bases and J lost 2 bases. The CDR3 DNA follows: TGTGCCATCGGGACAGCTAACAACTATGGCTACACCTTC. Encoded protein: CAIGTANNYGYTF.

In the case of this clonotype: A much larger clone lies a single base off, so this may be a read error. The chain combines TRBV7-2 with TRBJ1-1; TRBD1 might be the D (5 bases). This CDR3 contains 15 residues. Germline values: CDR1 SGHTA, CDR2 FQGNSA. DNA of the CDR3: TGTGCCGGCAGCTTAACCCCGGGTGGGGGGACTGAAGCTTTCTTT. It translates to CAGSLTPGGGTEAFF.

This clonotype appeared a single time. The chain has TRBV30 and TRBJ2-1; 10 positions match TRBD2. Losses at the gene ends were 7 bases for V and 12 bases for J; bases not matched to a gene: 3. Germline assignment: CDR1 GTSNPN and CDR2 SVGIG (reference sequence). The CDR3 consists of 10 residues. The CDR3 here is CALAGGRQFF. CDR3 bases: TGTGCCTTAGCGGGAGGCCGGCAGTTCTTC. The full variable domain, its missing parts supplied by reference TRBV30 and TRBJ2-1, is SQTIHQWPATLVQPVGSPLSLECTVEGTSNPNLYWYRQAAGRGLQLLFYSVGIGQISSEVPQNLSASRPQDRQFILSSKKLLLSDSGFYLCALAGGRQFFGPGTRLTVL.

This sequence joins TRBV11-2 and TRBJ2-3, with D possibly matching TRBD1 (5 bases). CDR1 SGHAT and CDR2 FQNNGV come from the germline V gene. This CDR3 region has 16 residues. V was clipped by 0 bases and J by 4 bases, with 14 bases between them. This chain's CDR3 is CASSLDPGLSPDTQYF. CDR3 DNA sequence: TGTGCCAGCAGCTTAGACCCAGGGTTGAGCCCAGATACGCAGTATTTT.

The chain is built from TRBV12-5 and TRBJ2-3, with TRBD2 matching over 12 bases. V was clipped by 4 bases and J by 2 bases; unmatched bases: 7. Germline CDR1 and CDR2: LGHNT and FRNRAP. This CDR3 is 17 amino acids long. The CDR3 DNA is TGTGCTAGTGGTTCCAGACTAGCGGGAGCTGTCACAGATACGCAGTATTTT. Residues: CASGSRLAGAVTDTQYF.

Worth noting for this clonotype: Compared with germline, one end of the junction differs, possibly owing to a read error. V and J are TRBV12-3 or TRBV12-4 and TRBJ2-3, with D possibly TRBD1 on 6 matching bases. This CDR3 spans 14 amino acids. The CDR3 loop reads CASRRTVGTDTQYF. DNA for the CDR3: TGTGCCAGCAGGCGGACAGTGGGCACAGATACGCAATATTTC.

There are many counts of this clonotype. The chain employs TRBV6-2 or TRBV6-3 and TRBJ2-3, with 12 bases fitting TRBD2. CDR1 and CDR2 (germline): MNHEY, SVGEGT. V lost 6 bases, J lost 1 base, and 5 bases stayed unmatched. The CDR3 length is 16 residues. CDR3 amino acids: CASSLLAGGGTDTQYF. CDR3 nucleotides: TGTGCCAGCAGCCTACTAGCGGGGGGTGGCACAGATACGCAGTATTTT.

This clonotype was picked up a small number of times. Just one base apart from a much larger clone, this may be a read error. The J gene is TRBJ2-5, the V gene TRBV4-2; a weak D match, TRBD2 (6 bases). V was trimmed by 4 bases and J by 11 bases, leaving 20 bases between them. Germline CDR1 LGHNA, CDR2 YNFKEQ. The CDR3 length is 14 residues. CDR3 loop: CASSPPGVFYEQYF. The DNA of the CDR3 is TGTGCCAGCAGCCCGCCGGGGGTCTTCTATGAGCAGTACTTC.

Points on this clonotype: One end of the junction is discordant with germline, which a read error may explain. The chain recombines TRBV12-3 or TRBV12-4 with TRBJ2-3, with D hard to call. This CDR3 is built from 15 residues. CDR3 nucleotides: TGTGCCAGCAGTTTGAAAGGAGTGAGCGCAGATACGCAGTATTTC. It translates to CASSLKGVSADTQYF.

The table lists this clonotype with a few counts. V usage is TRBV6-1 and J usage is TRBJ1-4; the D is unclear. V lost 6 bases to trimming and J lost 8 bases, with 16 bases between them. CDR3 size: 14 residues. In germline, CDR1 is MNHNS, CDR2 SASEGT. The CDR3 DNA reads as TGTGCCAGCAGCCTTAACAGTATAGGAGAAAAACTGTTTTTT. The encoded protein is CASSLNSIGEKLFF.

This clonotype has more than one count but fewer than ten. This may arise from a read error, as a much more abundant clone is one base away. This chain uses TRBV12-3 or TRBV12-4 with TRBJ2-4; D remains ambiguous. This CDR3 is built from 14 residues. The CDR3 DNA reads TGTACCAGCAGTTTGAGTTCCGCCAAAAACATTCAGTACTTC. Its protein is CTSSLSSAKNIQYF.

Many counts were recorded for this clonotype. J is TRBJ2-6 and V is TRBV6-1; D is unclear. The CDR3 length is 15 residues. The V end was cut by 7 bases, the J end by 0 bases, with 10 bases between. CDR1 is MNHNS, CDR2 SASEGT, per germline. CDR3 nucleotide sequence: TGTGCCAGCACTGATGTAAGCTCTGGGGCCAACGTCCTGACTTTC. It translates to CASTDVSSGANVLTF.

Many counts were recorded for this clonotype. The chain joins TRBV7-3 to TRBJ2-1, with a possible D match to TRBD2 (5 bases). Germline CDR1 SGHTA, CDR2 FQGTGA. V gave up 1 base and J gave up 3 bases, with 10 bases separating them. CDR3 length equals 15 residues. CDR3: CASSLNPAGYNEQFF. As DNA, the CDR3 is TGTGCCAGCAGCTTAAACCCCGCGGGCTACAATGAGCAGTTCTTC.

In regard to this clonotype: With a much larger clone just one base away, this may be a read error. The V and J genes are TRBV7-8 and TRBJ2-7; 12 bases agree with TRBD1. The germline gives CDR1 SGHVS, CDR2 FQNEAQ. The CDR3 totals 15 residues. CDR3 protein: CAGSSQGQGAGEQYF. CDR3 DNA: TGTGCCGGCAGCTCGCAGGGACAGGGGGCGGGGGAGCAGTACTTC.